Below, 21 T cell receptor beta chains from the same sample are listed, as sequenced in a study of blood T cell repertoires in COVID-19. The table came from immunoSEQ multiplex PCR; TCRdb's copy has only in-frame clones and leaves some out. This table holds under 350,000 clones, around 85% found once. Sequenced input: PBMCs or T cells enriched from blood (not recorded which). These receptors were obtained from a woman aged 40 to 49 with acute COVID-19.

The chain uses TRBV7-8 and TRBJ1-6, with TRBD1 matching over 10 bases. CDR3 length equals 14 residues. In germline, CDR1 is SGHVS, CDR2 FQNEAQ. V gave up 5 bases and J gave up 7 bases; unmatched junction bases: 2. The DNA for the CDR3 is TGTGCCAGCAGCATGGGACAGGGGAATTCACCCCTCCACTTT. Translation gives CASSMGQGNSPLHF.

The rearrangement uses TRBV5-4 and TRBJ1-1; tentatively, D is TRBD1 (5 bases). The germline CDR1 and CDR2 sequences are SGHNT and YYREEE (reference sequence). V lost 0 bases to trimming and J lost 5 bases, with 20 bases between them. This CDR3 has 17 residues. CDR3 residues: CASSLAPGYAVDTEAFF. The CDR3 DNA sequence: TGTGCCAGCAGCTTGGCGCCAGGGTATGCAGTCGATACTGAAGCTTTCTTT.

This rearrangement joins TRBV9 to TRBJ2-7; D gene ambiguous. This CDR3 spans 11 amino acids. CDR1 and CDR2 (germline): SGDLS, YYNGEE. V lost 2 bases and J 5 bases, leaving 5 bases between the germline ends. The DNA for the CDR3 is TGTGCCAGCAGCGTTGGCCACGAGCAGTACTTC. Protein product: CASSVGHEQYF.

About this clone itself: This sample includes further DNA sequences coding for the same CDR3. Here the CDR3 DNA reads TGTGCCAGCTCACCGCTTACGGGTGGCTACACCTTC. Translation: CASSPLTGGYTF. The chain couples TRBV18 to TRBJ1-2; D remains ambiguous. The V end was cut by 3 bases, the J end by 7 bases, with 9 bases between. CDR1 is KGHSH and CDR2 is LQKENI in the germline V gene. There are 12 residues in the CDR3.

This clone has just one count. The chain carries TRBV4-2 and TRBJ1-1; possible D gene TRBD1, 6 bases. V lost 2 bases and J lost 3, with 13 bases in between. The CDR3 extends over 15 amino acids. From germline, CDR1 is LGHNA and CDR2 YNFKEQ. CDR3 in DNA: TGTGCCAGCAGCCAATCCACAGGGTCGGACACTGAAGCTTTCTTT. Translating it yields CASSQSTGSDTEAFF.

V usage is TRBV19 and J usage is TRBJ2-2; D might be TRBD2 (6 bases). This CDR3 has 14 residues. Germline CDR1 reads LNHDA; CDR2 reads SQIVND (reference sequence). The ends were cut back, 10 bases at V and 1 base at J, with 13 bases in the middle. This CDR3 reads CATPAGQNTGELFF. CDR3 sequence (DNA): TGTGCCACCCCTGCGGGGCAGAACACCGGGGAGCTGTTTTTT.

V usage is TRBV7-9 and J usage is TRBJ2-2; 8 bases align to TRBD2. CDR1 SEHNR and CDR2 FQNEAQ come from the germline V gene (reference sequence). Germline trimming cut 1 base from V and 2 bases from J; bases unmatched to any gene: 6. The CDR3 contains 17 residues. The chain's CDR3 is CASSLVLAGGNTGELFF. In nucleotides, the CDR3 is TGTGCCAGCAGCTTAGTCTTGGCGGGAGGAAACACCGGGGAGCTGTTTTTT.

The V gene is TRBV23-1, the J gene TRBJ2-7; TRBD2 matches 7 bases. TRBV23-1 is filed as an ORF, its function uncertain. There are 16 residues in the CDR3. The junction had 5 bases not matched to a gene; V was cut back by 0 bases and J by 0 bases. CDR3 loop: CASSQSWRECSYEQYF. The DNA of the CDR3 is TGCGCCAGCAGTCAATCGTGGCGGGAGTGCTCCTACGAGCAGTACTTC.

The chain is built from TRBV7-9 and TRBJ2-1; D not resolved. Germline V gives CDR1 SEHNR, CDR2 FQNEAQ (reference sequence). This CDR3 is 15 amino acids long. V was shortened by 1 base and J by 9 bases, with 16 bases between the two germline ends. The CDR3 DNA reads as TGTGCCAGCAGCTTAGGGGCGCCCGATCACGGTGAGCAGTTCTTC. It yields the protein CASSLGAPDHGEQFF.

V gene TRBV10-3 combines with J gene TRBJ1-2; 8 bases are shared with TRBD1. Germline loops: CDR1 ENHRY, CDR2 SYGVKD. V was pared by 4 bases and J by 6 bases, with 10 bases of the junction left unmatched. The CDR3 has 15 amino acids. The CDR3 coding sequence is TGTGCCATCAGTGGGACAGGGATGACTTTCGATGGCTACACCTTC. It specifies CAISGTGMTFDGYTF.

This clone appeared a single time. The chain links TRBV15 to TRBJ1-6; the D is unclear. Looked up from germline, CDR1 is LNHNV and CDR2 is YYDKDF (reference sequence). This CDR3 is built from 16 residues. V lost 1 base and J 7 bases, leaving 14 bases between the germline ends. The chain's CDR3 is CATSRASGSKNSPLHF. Written as DNA, the CDR3 is TGTGCCACCAGCAGAGCTTCGGGATCAAAAAATTCACCCCTCCACTTT.

The chain uses TRBV19 and TRBJ1-2, with D possibly matching TRBD1 (5 bases). The germline gives CDR1 LNHDA, CDR2 SQIVND (reference sequence). The V and J ends lost 3 bases and 8 bases respectively, with 7 bases between them. The CDR3 runs 11 residues. For the CDR3, the DNA is TGTGCCAGTAGTATCGGGGGGGGCTACACCTTC. Encoded protein: CASSIGGGYTF.

This clone was counted only a few times. The same CDR3 is also encoded by other DNA sequences in this sample. The chain combines TRBV13 with TRBJ1-1, with 7 bases lining up with TRBD1. Trimming removed 0 bases from V and 1 base from J; junction bases left unmatched: 2. CDR1 and CDR2 from the germline V gene are PRHDT and FYEKMQ (reference sequence). CDR3 size: 15 residues. The CDR3: CASSLGTGKNTEAFF. CDR3 DNA sequence: TGTGCCAGCAGCTTAGGGACAGGGAAGAACACTGAAGCTTTCTTT.

The chain employs TRBV19 and TRBJ2-7; 7 nucleotides align to TRBD1. Losses at the gene ends were 9 bases for V and 2 bases for J; bases not matched to a gene: 10. Germline CDR1 reads LNHDA; CDR2 reads SQIVND (reference sequence). The CDR3 runs to 14 residues. The CDR3 protein is CARGLHRGPYEQYF. In nucleotides, the CDR3 is TGTGCCAGGGGGCTCCACAGGGGTCCCTACGAGCAGTACTTC.

The chain joins TRBV7-8 to TRBJ1-2, with 7 bases matching TRBD1. This CDR3 is built from 14 residues. Germline values: CDR1 SGHVS, CDR2 FQNEAQ. V was pared by 5 bases and J by 5 bases, with 8 bases of the junction left unmatched. CDR3 in amino acids: CASSPQGISYGYTF. CDR3 DNA sequence: TGTGCCAGCAGCCCACAGGGGATCTCTTATGGCTACACCTTC.

The rearrangement links TRBV27 to TRBJ1-6; the match to TRBD1 covers 10 bases. With 6 bases clipped from V and 8 bases from J, the junction kept 13 bases outside the gene matches. This CDR3 contains 17 residues. CDR1 is MNHEY, CDR2 SMNVEV, per germline (reference sequence). CDR3 amino acids: CASSRGQGTGGHSPLHF. The CDR3 nucleotides read TGTGCCAGCAGCCGGGGACAGGGGACGGGGGGCCATTCACCCCTCCACTTT.

The chain recombines TRBV7-3 with TRBJ1-6; D perhaps matches TRBD1 (5 bases). Per germline, CDR1 SGHTA and CDR2 FQGTGA. This CDR3 comprises 14 residues. With 8 bases removed from V and 7 bases from J, the gap between germline ends came to 15 bases. The CDR3 sequence: CASSTQGGNSPLHF. The CDR3 DNA is TGTGCCAGCTCGACCCAGGGTGGGAATTCACCCCTCCACTTT.

CDR3 amino acids: CATSDAPGTGNENTEAFF. The CDR3 DNA reads TGTGCCACCAGTGATGCTCCCGGGACAGGTAACGAGAACACTGAAGCTTTCTTT. V and J are TRBV24-1 and TRBJ1-1, with TRBD1 matching 8 bases. The V gene end was trimmed by 3 bases and the J gene end by 1 base; junction bases not matched to a gene: 12. This CDR3 is 18 amino acids long. CDR1 KGHDR and CDR2 SFDVKD come from the germline V gene.

The chain links TRBV3-1 (or the pseudogene TRBV3-2) to TRBJ2-6; D is unresolved. V lost 0 bases, J lost 0 bases, and 9 bases lay in between. CDR1 and CDR2 from the germline V gene are LGHDT and YNNKEL (reference sequence). The CDR3 covers 17 residues. In DNA form, the CDR3 reads TGTGCCAGCAGCCAAGATGAATCAGTCTCTGGGGCCAACGTCCTGACTTTC. Its translation is CASSQDESVSGANVLTF.

The V gene is TRBV11-3, the J gene TRBJ1-4; tentatively, D is TRBD1 (6 bases). Germline CDR1 is SGHNT and CDR2 is YENEEA. V lost 5 bases, J lost 8 bases, and 33 bases lay in between. The CDR3 runs to 20 residues. The CDR3 DNA is TGTGCCAGCAGCCAAAATAACAGGGTCTTTTATAAGAGGGAAGGAGAAAAACTGTTTTTT. Amino acids: CASSQNNRVFYKREGEKLFF.

The J gene is TRBJ1-2, the V gene TRBV5-4; D unclear. Germline V gene data show CDR1 as SGHNT and CDR2 as YYREEE (reference sequence). Trimming pared 6 bases from V and 9 bases from J, leaving 15 bases between. The CDR3 is made up of 12 amino acids. The CDR3 region has the DNA TGTGCCAGCACCTTCCCGGGAGGGAGCTACACCTTC. Translating gives CASTFPGGSYTF.